This TCR beta chain appears in the sequencing data of a study of CD8+ T cells in alopecia areata. Looking at the study overall: The study gave treated patients oral tofacitinib at 5 to 10 mg twice daily.

Reverse transcribed after extraction, RNA yielded cDNA as the sequencing template. Sequenced by immunoSEQ multiplex PCR; TCRdb stores in-frame clones only, minus some. The table has 150,000 to 180,000 clones, 45% to 60% seen once; the top ten hold just under 20%. The CDR3 covers 11 residues. Trimming removed 3 bases at V and 4 bases at J, with 3 bases between. The germline V gene encodes CDR1 MGHRA and CDR2 YSYEKL. The receptor was isolated from a human donor with alopecia areata. The source was CD8+ T cells sorted from blood, collected at week 0. The chain uses TRBV4-1 and TRBJ1-2, with D hard to call. CDR3 coding DNA: TGCGCCAGCAGCCACCTCTATGGCTACACCTTC. Translating it yields CASSHLYGYTF.